One and the same sample provided the 10 T cell receptor beta chains below, sequenced in a study of low-dose radiotherapy and immunotherapy resistance in tumors. TRAV and TRBV primers primed cDNA for both TCRalpha and TCRbeta. The authors ran around 19 PCR cycles to amplify TCRs with a constant-region primer and V-primer adapter. TCRdb reprocessed the reads with MiXCR, giving one entry per CDR3 protein. Of about 71,000 distinct CDR3 sequences listed, roughly 30% are singletons. Regarding time point: before trial treatment. The starting material was PBMCs, obtained before treatment. All receptors derive from a female donor with ovarian cancer.

This clonotype was observed at least ten times. The chain recombines TRBV13 with TRBJ2-3; the match to TRBD1 covers 7 bases. J lost 2 bases, V lost 3 bases, and 5 bases had no gene match. CDR1 and CDR2 from the germline V gene are PRHDT and FYEKMQ (reference sequence). The CDR3 sequence is 15 residues long. The DNA for the CDR3 is TGTGCCAGCAGCTTCGACAGGGCCCCCACAGATACGCAGTATTTT. Translated: CASSFDRAPTDTQYF.

This clonotype was recorded many times. The genes are TRBV4-2 and TRBJ1-1; D not certain. Trimming removed 4 bases from V and 7 bases from J, with 13 bases in between. In germline, CDR1 is LGHNA, CDR2 YNFKEQ. The CDR3 covers 13 residues. Here the CDR3 DNA reads TGTGCCAGCAGCCGACGGGGAGGTGGTGAAGCTTTCTTT. Protein product: CASSRRGGGEAFF.

This clonotype was picked up many times. Compared with germline, one end of the junction differs, possibly owing to a read error. This rearrangement joins TRBV5-1 to TRBJ2-1, with 7 bases lining up with TRBD2. In germline, CDR1 is SGHRS, CDR2 YFSETQ. This CDR3 has 15 amino acids. The CDR3 loop reads CASSLSGGGYNEQFF. In DNA form, the CDR3 reads TGTGCCAGCAGCTTATCGGGAGGAGGCTACAATGAGCAGTTCTTC.

This clonotype was observed at least ten times. The DNA for the CDR3 is TGTGCCAGTTCGGACAGCCCAAACACTGAAGCTTTCTTT. This translates into CASSDSPNTEAFF. V is TRBV19 and J is TRBJ1-1, with TRBD1 as a possible D gene (6 bases). The germline CDR1 and CDR2 sequences are LNHDA and SQIVND (reference sequence). The CDR3 consists of 13 residues. Deletions cut 8 bases from V and 2 bases from J, with 12 bases between.

This clonotype was detected many times. The chain carries TRBV6-2 or TRBV6-3 and TRBJ2-3; D may correspond to TRBD1 or TRBD2 (5 bases each). The CDR3 contains 13 residues. In germline, CDR1 is MNHEY, CDR2 SVGEGT. The V and J ends lost 5 bases and 6 bases respectively, with 12 bases between them. DNA of the CDR3: TGTGCCAGCAGTAGAGGGGTCAGGGATACGCAGTATTTT. Residues: CASSRGVRDTQYF.

V and J are TRBV30 and TRBJ2-2, with a tentative D call TRBD1 (6 bases). V shed 1 base and J shed 4 bases, with 7 bases lying between them. This CDR3 has 13 amino acids. The V gene's germline CDR1 is GTSNPN and CDR2 SVGIG (reference sequence). CDR3 sequence (DNA): TGTGCCTGGAGTGGCAGGGGCACCGGGGAGCTGTTTTTT. Protein sequence: CAWSGRGTGELFF.

There are a few counts of this clonotype. The chain has TRBV7-3 and TRBJ2-2; D gene uncertain. This CDR3 is 13 amino acids long. The V gene lost 1 base and the J gene lost 8 bases, with 8 bases spanning the gap. CDR1 is SGHTA, CDR2 FQGTGA, per germline. The CDR3 protein is CASSLITAGELFF. The CDR3 DNA sequence: TGTGCCAGCAGCTTAATCACGGCGGGGGAGCTGTTTTTT.

In this sample, this clonotype turned up many times. The chain uses TRBV30 and TRBJ1-5; 7 bases line up with TRBD1. The CDR3 contains 14 residues. The germline gives CDR1 GTSNPN, CDR2 SVGIG (reference sequence). Losses at the gene ends were 3 bases for V and 1 base for J; bases not matched to a gene: 3. The CDR3, as DNA: TGTGCCTGGAGAACACAGGGGAGCAATCAGCCCCAGCATTTT. Its translation is CAWRTQGSNQPQHF.

This chain uses TRBV6-2 or TRBV6-3 with TRBJ2-2, with 8 nucleotides matching TRBD2. Germline V gene sequence: CDR1 MNHEY, CDR2 SVGEGT. With V trimmed by 5 bases and J by 1 base, 6 bases remained unmatched. This CDR3 contains 16 residues. Written as DNA, the CDR3 is TGTGCCAGCAGTGCCCCGGGACTAGTGAACACCGGGGAGCTGTTTTTT. This sequence encodes CASSAPGLVNTGELFF.

This clonotype was picked up many times. The chain couples TRBV7-2 to TRBJ2-3; a weak D match, TRBD2 (5 bases). The germline CDR1 and CDR2 sequences are SGHTA and FQGNSA. This CDR3 is built from 17 residues. The V end was cut by 1 base, the J end by 1 base, with 15 bases between. CDR3 DNA sequence: TGTGCCAGCAGCTTAGAGGTGGTAGCGACCGGCACAGATACGCAGTATTTT. This gives the protein CASSLEVVATGTDTQYF. Together with reference TRBV7-2 and TRBJ2-3, the CDR3 gives the full variable domain: GAGVSQSPSNKVTEKGKDVELRCDPISGHTALYWYRQSLGQGLEFLIYFQGNSAPDKSGLPSDRFSAERTGGSVSTLTIQRTQQEDSAVYLCASSLEVVATGTDTQYFGPGTRLTVL.